The 23 T cell receptor beta chains below all came from one sample that was sequenced in a study of T cell changes during pregnancy in multiple sclerosis (dated by TCRdb to 2018 to 2020). Libraries were constructed by the immunoSEQ multiplex PCR assay. TCRdb retrieved this table from immuneACCESS and kept in-frame rearrangements only. Not all clones are present; in checked studies, unresolved V genes account for under half, and no reason is known for the remainder. Here the sample has 40,000 to 45,000 clones; more than 85% occur a single time. The ten top clones hold roughly 0.5% of the sample. The source was CD4+ T cells from peripheral blood mononuclear cells, collected in the second trimester of pregnancy. The source of these receptors is a female donor in good health, enrolled as a control in a pregnancy study.

As for this clone: The CDR3 end shows no conserved phenylalanine or tryptophan, and so a read error is likely. It is unclear where the CDR3 begins or ends on the DNA, so no DNA is shown, and the CDR3 is as TCRdb lists it. This sequence joins TRBV5-8 and TRBJ1-1. The germline V gene encodes CDR1 SGHTS and CDR2 YDEGEE. Termini included, the CDR3 measures 12 amino acids. The CDR3 is CASSPPVFEGII.

Only one count was recorded for this clone. The chain couples TRBV7-2 to TRBJ1-4; TRBD1 agrees at 9 bases. The length of the CDR3 is 15 residues. The J segment lost 7 bases and the V segment lost 5 bases, leaving 8 bases of the junction unmatched. Germline-derived CDR1 and CDR2 are SGHTA and FQGNSA. CDR3 amino acids: CASSPSGQGGEKLFF. For the CDR3, the DNA is TGTGCCAGCAGCCCCTCGGGACAGGGAGGTGAAAAACTGTTTTTT.

V usage is TRBV2 and J usage is TRBJ2-5, with 8 bases lining up with TRBD2. V shed 6 bases and J 2 bases; nucleotides not matched to a gene: 5. CDR1 and CDR2 from the germline V gene are SNHLY and FYNNEI. The CDR3 has 14 residues. CDR3 nucleotide sequence: TGTGCCAGCAGGGGTACTAGCGGACAAGAGACCCAGTACTTC. Residues: CASRGTSGQETQYF.

The gene calls are TRBV6-4 and TRBJ2-1; tentative D call: TRBD1 (6 bases). This CDR3 is built from 15 residues. CDR1 and CDR2 from the germline V gene are MRHNA and SNTAGT. Trimming removed 0 bases from V and 8 bases from J, with 14 bases in between. CDR3 in DNA: TGTGCCAGCAGTGACTCTGGGGGAGAGGGGGATGAGCAGTTCTTC. Its protein product is CASSDSGGEGDEQFF.

This clone came up a few times. The chain recombines TRBV2 with TRBJ2-3, with TRBD2 as a possible D gene (5 bases). The V and J ends lost 10 bases and 4 bases respectively, with 15 bases between them. Germline-derived CDR1 and CDR2 are SNHLY and FYNNEI. CDR3 length equals 13 residues. CDR3 nucleotide sequence: TGTGCCACCCGACTCGGGCGGGCAGATACGCAGTATTTT. Amino acids: CATRLGRADTQYF.

V gene TRBV7-2 combines with J gene TRBJ2-1, with D perhaps TRBD1 (5 bases). Germline lookup yields CDR1 SGHTA and CDR2 FQGNSA. V was shortened by 2 bases and J by 9 bases, with 20 bases between the two germline ends. This CDR3 is built from 16 residues. CDR3 loop: CASSLSQGGAQGEQFF. The CDR3 DNA reads TGTGCCAGCAGCTTAAGCCAAGGTGGGGCCCAGGGTGAGCAGTTCTTC.

J is TRBJ1-1 and V is TRBV5-5, with 7 nucleotides matching TRBD1. CDR1 and CDR2 (germline): SGHKS, YYEKEE (reference sequence). The V and J ends lost 4 bases and 6 bases, in that order; junction bases with no gene match: 9. The CDR3 consists of 14 residues. This CDR3 is CASSRSNDRAEAFF. CDR3 DNA: TGTGCCAGCAGCCGATCTAACGACAGGGCTGAAGCTTTCTTT.

V is TRBV5-1 and J is TRBJ1-5, with D possibly matching TRBD1 (5 bases). V was pared by 1 base and J by 1 base, with 9 bases between. CDR3 size: 15 residues. CDR1 is SGHRS and CDR2 is YFSETQ in the germline V gene. In DNA, the CDR3 is TGCGCCAGCAGCTTGACAGGTTCGAGCAATCAGCCCCAGCATTTT. It yields the protein CASSLTGSSNQPQHF. Together with reference TRBV5-1 and TRBJ1-5, the CDR3 gives the full variable domain: KAGVTQTPRYLIKTRGQQVTLSCSPISGHRSVSWYQQTPGQGLQFLFEYFSETQRNKGNFPGRFSGRQFSNSRSEMNVSTLELGDSALYLCASSLTGSSNQPQHFGDGTRLSIL.

The V gene is TRBV7-3, the J gene TRBJ2-1, with 11 bases identical to TRBD2. The V and J ends lost 1 base and 10 bases, in that order; junction bases with no gene match: 9. The germline V gene has CDR1 SGHTA and CDR2 FQGTGA. The CDR3 totals 16 residues. CDR3 DNA sequence: TGTGCCAGCAGCTTAAGAGGCCTAGCGGGGGGTGGGGAGCAGTTCTTC. It is translated as CASSLRGLAGGGEQFF.

The chain recombines TRBV19 with TRBJ1-2, with 8 bases fitting TRBD1. CDR1 is LNHDA, CDR2 SQIVND, per germline (reference sequence). The CDR3 contains 13 residues. Germline trimming cut 4 bases from V and 5 bases from J; bases unmatched to any gene: 3. The CDR3 sequence: CASSKRQGYGYTF. CDR3 nucleotide sequence: TGTGCCAGTAGTAAACGACAGGGGTATGGCTACACCTTC.

The chain recombines TRBV7-3 with TRBJ2-3; possibly TRBD2 for D (6 bases). Per germline, CDR1 SGHTA and CDR2 FQGTGA. Trimming pared 3 bases from V and 4 bases from J, leaving 11 bases between. The CDR3 spans 14 residues. The CDR3 reads CASSLGTGADTQYF. In DNA form, the CDR3 reads TGTGCCAGCAGCTTGGGAACGGGGGCAGATACGCAGTATTTT.

This rearrangement joins TRBV2 to TRBJ1-5; D gene unclear. V lost 6 bases and J 0 bases, leaving 12 bases between the germline ends. The CDR3 extends over 15 amino acids. Germline CDR1 is SNHLY and CDR2 is FYNNEI. Here the CDR3 reads CASRAGLYSNQPQHF. The CDR3 coding sequence is TGTGCCAGCAGGGCAGGCCTTTATAGCAATCAGCCCCAGCATTTT.

This clone was counted only a few times. This chain joins TRBV2 and TRBJ2-2, with 7 nucleotides matching TRBD1. The germline V gene has CDR1 SNHLY and CDR2 FYNNEI. The trim removed 6 bases at V and 0 bases at J, leaving 4 bases unmatched. The CDR3 covers 15 residues. This CDR3 reads CASRTGTANTGELFF. CDR3 nucleotides: TGTGCCAGCAGGACCGGGACAGCGAACACCGGGGAGCTGTTTTTT.

The V gene is TRBV5-3, the J gene TRBJ2-7; TRBD2 agrees at 12 bases. TRBV5-3 is an open reading frame whose function is uncertain. The CDR3 length is 17 residues. V was clipped by 2 bases and J by 6 bases; unmatched bases: 12. Here the CDR3 reads CARSFLLAGGPYREQYF. Written as DNA, the CDR3 is TGTGCCAGAAGCTTTTTGCTAGCGGGAGGGCCGTATCGCGAGCAGTACTTC.

The rearrangement links TRBV12-5 to TRBJ2-3; TRBD2 agrees at 11 bases. The CDR3 covers 14 residues. With V trimmed by 10 bases and J by 4 bases, 7 bases remained unmatched. From germline, CDR1 is LGHNT and CDR2 FRNRAP. The CDR3 bases are TGTGCTACGTCTAGCGGGGGGCCACCAGATACGCAGTATTTT. Translated, it gives CATSSGGPPDTQYF.

This chain joins TRBV5-1 and TRBJ2-7; D remains ambiguous. This CDR3 contains 12 residues. The germline V and J ends were trimmed by 5 bases and 3 bases, with 9 bases remaining between them. Germline CDR1 and CDR2: SGHRS and YFSETQ. The CDR3 DNA follows: TGCGCCAGCAGTGGCGGATACTACGAGCAGTACTTC. Translated: CASSGGYYEQYF.

This chain links TRBV7-9 with TRBJ2-4; TRBD1 matches at 7 bases. The CDR3 loop spans 14 amino acids. V lost 4 bases, J lost 7 bases, and 7 bases stayed unmatched. Germline assignment: CDR1 SEHNR and CDR2 FQNEAQ (reference sequence). The CDR3 coding sequence is TGTGCCAGCAGCTACACAGGGGCCGTGAACATTCAGTACTTC. Encoded protein: CASSYTGAVNIQYF.

This chain connects TRBV19 to TRBJ1-4; D is possibly TRBD1 (6 bases). CDR3 length equals 15 residues. Trimming cost V 6 bases and J 6 bases, with 17 bases left between them. Germline V gene sequence: CDR1 LNHDA, CDR2 SQIVND (reference sequence). In DNA, the CDR3 is TGTGCCAGTAGGTTCTCGCGGACAGCGGATGAAAAACTGTTTTTT. Its translation: CASRFSRTADEKLFF. Complete variable domain (other parts from reference TRBV19 and TRBJ1-4): DGGITQSPKYLFRKEGQNVTLSCEQNLNHDAMYWYRQDPGQGLRLIYYSQIVNDFQKGDIAEGYSVSREKKESFPLTVTSAQKNPTAFYLCASRFSRTADEKLFFGSGTQLSVL.

This chain uses TRBV6-5 with TRBJ2-7, with 8 nucleotides matching TRBD2. The CDR3 loop spans 16 amino acids. Germline CDR1 reads MNHEY; CDR2 reads SVGAGI. The V and J ends lost 4 bases and 2 bases, in that order; junction bases with no gene match: 10. The DNA of the CDR3 is TGTGCCAGCAGTTTTTCCCCGGGACTAGGGACCTACGAGCAGTACTTC. It is translated as CASSFSPGLGTYEQYF.

The CDR3 coding sequence is TGTGCCAGCAGCGTCCGGGACAGGGGGTCTAGGAACACCGGGGAGCTGTTTTTT. Protein product: CASSVRDRGSRNTGELFF. The rearrangement uses TRBV9 and TRBJ2-2; 11 nucleotides agree with TRBD1. Trimming at V came to 2 bases and at J to 1 base, leaving 7 bases not matched to a gene. The CDR3 runs 18 residues. Per the germline V gene, CDR1 is SGDLS and CDR2 is YYNGEE.

This clone was counted between two and nine times. The genes are TRBV28 and TRBJ2-2, with D unclear. The ends were cut back, 7 bases at V and 3 bases at J, with 12 bases in the middle. The CDR3 is made up of 14 amino acids. Germline CDR1 is MDHEN and CDR2 is SYDVKM. CDR3 amino acids: CASIFTPHTGELFF. The CDR3 bases are TGTGCCAGCATTTTCACTCCGCACACCGGGGAGCTGTTTTTT.

The V and J genes are TRBV4-1 and TRBJ2-7; a possible D gene is TRBD1 (5 bases). Deletions cut 4 bases from V and 3 bases from J, with 13 bases between. Germline CDR1 MGHRA, CDR2 YSYEKL. The CDR3 runs to 14 residues. The CDR3 DNA follows: TGCGCCAGCAGCCTTCGACAGTCGGACTACGAGCAGTACTTC. Translation: CASSLRQSDYEQYF.

The V and J genes are TRBV5-1 and TRBJ2-2; perhaps TRBD2 as D (5 bases). The CDR3 is 15 residues long. The germline gives CDR1 SGHRS, CDR2 YFSETQ. V lost 6 bases, J lost 5 bases, and 17 bases lay in between. The CDR3 reads CASMRETPSTGELFF. The CDR3 DNA sequence: TGCGCCAGCATGAGGGAGACTCCTTCAACCGGGGAGCTGTTTTTT.